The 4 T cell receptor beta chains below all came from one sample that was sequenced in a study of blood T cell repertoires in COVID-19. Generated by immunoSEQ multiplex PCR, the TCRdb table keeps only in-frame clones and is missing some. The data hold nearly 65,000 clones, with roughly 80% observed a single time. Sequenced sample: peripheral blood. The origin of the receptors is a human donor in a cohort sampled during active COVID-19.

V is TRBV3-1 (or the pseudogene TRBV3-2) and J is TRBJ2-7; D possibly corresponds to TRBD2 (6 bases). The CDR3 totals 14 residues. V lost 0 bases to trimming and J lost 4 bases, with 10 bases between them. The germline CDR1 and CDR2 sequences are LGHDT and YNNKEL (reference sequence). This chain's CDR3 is CASSQDRLAYEQYF. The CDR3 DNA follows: TGTGCCAGCAGCCAAGATCGTCTAGCGTACGAGCAGTACTTC.

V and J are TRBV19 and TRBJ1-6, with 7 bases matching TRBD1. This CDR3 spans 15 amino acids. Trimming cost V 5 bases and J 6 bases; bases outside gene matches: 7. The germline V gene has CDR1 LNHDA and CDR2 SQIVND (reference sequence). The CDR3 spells CASSPWDSGNSPLHF. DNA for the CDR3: TGTGCCAGTAGTCCATGGGACAGTGGTAATTCACCCCTCCACTTT. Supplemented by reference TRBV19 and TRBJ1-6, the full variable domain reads DGGITQSPKYLFRKEGQNVTLSCEQNLNHDAMYWYRQDPGQGLRLIYYSQIVNDFQKGDIAEGYSVSREKKESFPLTVTSAQKNPTAFYLCASSPWDSGNSPLHFGNGTRLTVT.

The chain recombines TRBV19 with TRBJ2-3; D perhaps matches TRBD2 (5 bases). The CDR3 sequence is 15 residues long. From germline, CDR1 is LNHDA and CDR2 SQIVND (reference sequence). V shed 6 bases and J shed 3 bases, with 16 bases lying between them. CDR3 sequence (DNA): TGTGCCAGTAGCCGAAACCCGAGGGAAACAGATACGCAGTATTTT. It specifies CASSRNPRETDTQYF. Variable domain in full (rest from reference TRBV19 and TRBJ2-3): DGGITQSPKYLFRKEGQNVTLSCEQNLNHDAMYWYRQDPGQGLRLIYYSQIVNDFQKGDIAEGYSVSREKKESFPLTVTSAQKNPTAFYLCASSRNPRETDTQYFGPGTRLTVL.

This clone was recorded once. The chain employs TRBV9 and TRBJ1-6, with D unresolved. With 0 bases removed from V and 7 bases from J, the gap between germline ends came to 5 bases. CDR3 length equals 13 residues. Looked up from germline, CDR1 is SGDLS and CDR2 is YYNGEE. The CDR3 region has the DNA TGTGCCAGCAGCGTAGACAAAAATTCACCCCTCCACTTT. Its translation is CASSVDKNSPLHF.